This T cell receptor beta chain was sequenced for a study of neurological immune-mediated disorders. This clonotype appeared many times. Its antigen is still unknown. Study-level points and caveats: Private repertoires in all groups were suggested by the finding that expanded clones across subjects shared no CDR3 amino acid sequences.

The CDR3 has 15 residues. V was shortened by 1 base and J by 3 bases, with 10 bases between the two germline ends. Germline CDR1 is SGHTA and CDR2 is FQGNSA. TCRdb fed the 5' RACE reads into MiXCR, producing one record per CDR3 protein. The top ten clones hold around 5.3% of a sample with around 90,000 distinct CDR3 sequences, roughly 13% of them seen once. The time point was: longitudinal time-point 2. Unsorted libraries were generated from 2 million PBMCs. These cells had been stored in RNAlater at -80 C. This sequence joins TRBV7-2 and TRBJ2-1; either TRBD1 or TRBD2 may supply D (6 bases each). This receptor was identified in a female donor with HTLV-1-associated myelopathy (HAM/TSP). Sequencing used PBMCs. The CDR3 loop reads CASSLVGGHYNEQFF. In nucleotides, the CDR3 is TGTGCCAGCAGCTTAGTCGGGGGACACTACAATGAGCAGTTCTTC.